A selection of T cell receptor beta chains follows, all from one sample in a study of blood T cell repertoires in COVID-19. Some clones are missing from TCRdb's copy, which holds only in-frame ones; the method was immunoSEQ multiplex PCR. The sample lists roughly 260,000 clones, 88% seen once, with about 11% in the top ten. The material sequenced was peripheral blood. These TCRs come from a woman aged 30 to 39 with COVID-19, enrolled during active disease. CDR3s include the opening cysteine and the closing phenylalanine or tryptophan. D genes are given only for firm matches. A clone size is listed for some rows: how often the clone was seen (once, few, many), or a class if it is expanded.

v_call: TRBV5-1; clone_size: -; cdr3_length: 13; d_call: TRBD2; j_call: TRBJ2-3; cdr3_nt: TGCGCCAGCGGGATAGCGGGAGCAGATACGCAGTATTTT; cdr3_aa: CASGIAGADTQYF
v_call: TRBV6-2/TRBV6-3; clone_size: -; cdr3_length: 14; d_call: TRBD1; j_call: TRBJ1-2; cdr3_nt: TGTGCCAGCAGTTCTGGGACAGGACCCTATGGCTACACCTTC; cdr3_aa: CASSSGTGPYGYTF
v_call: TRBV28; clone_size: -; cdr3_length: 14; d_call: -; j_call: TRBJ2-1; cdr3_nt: TGTGCCAGCAGTTTGACAGGATACTACAATGAGCAGTTCTTC; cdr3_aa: CASSLTGYYNEQFF
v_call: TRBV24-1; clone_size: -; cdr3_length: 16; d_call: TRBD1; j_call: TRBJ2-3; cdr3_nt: TGTGCCACCAGTGATGGGGACAGGGAGGTCACAGATACGCAGTATTTT; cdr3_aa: CATSDGDREVTDTQYF
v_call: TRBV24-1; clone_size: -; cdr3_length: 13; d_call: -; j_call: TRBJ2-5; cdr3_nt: TGTGCCACCAGTGATCTGGTGGGAGTAGCCCAGTACTTC; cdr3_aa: CATSDLVGVAQYF
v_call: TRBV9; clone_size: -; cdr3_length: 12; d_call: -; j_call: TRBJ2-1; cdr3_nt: TGTGCCAGCAGCGTAGTACTTCATGAGCAGTTCTTC; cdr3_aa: CASSVVLHEQFF
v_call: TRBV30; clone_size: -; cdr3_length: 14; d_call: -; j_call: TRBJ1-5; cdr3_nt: TGTGCCTGGAGTGTACGCAGGAACTATCAGCCCCAGCATTTT; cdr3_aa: CAWSVRRNYQPQHF
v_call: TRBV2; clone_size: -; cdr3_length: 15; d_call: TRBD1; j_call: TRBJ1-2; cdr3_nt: TGTGCCAGCGACGGAGGTGACAGGGGTATCTATGGCTACACCTTC; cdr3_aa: CASDGGDRGIYGYTF
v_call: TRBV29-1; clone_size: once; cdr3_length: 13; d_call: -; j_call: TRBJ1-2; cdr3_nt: TGCAGCGTTACTTCCGCGTCCAGGGAAGGCTACACCTTC; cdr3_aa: CSVTSASREGYTF
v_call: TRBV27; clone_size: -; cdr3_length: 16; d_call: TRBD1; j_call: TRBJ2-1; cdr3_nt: TGTGCCAGCAGTTTAGTTTCCGGGACAGGTTACAATGAGCAGTTCTTC; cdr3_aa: CASSLVSGTGYNEQFF
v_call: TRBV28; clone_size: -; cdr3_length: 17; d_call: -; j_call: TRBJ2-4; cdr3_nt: TGTGCCAGCAGTTTATTTCGGGGGGCGATCAGTAGAAACATTCAGTACTTC; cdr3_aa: CASSLFRGAISRNIQYF
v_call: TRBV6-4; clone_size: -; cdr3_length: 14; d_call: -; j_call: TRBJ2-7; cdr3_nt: TGTGCCAGCAGTGTGGGGAGAGCCGCTTCGGAGCAGTACTTC; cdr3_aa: CASSVGRAASEQYF
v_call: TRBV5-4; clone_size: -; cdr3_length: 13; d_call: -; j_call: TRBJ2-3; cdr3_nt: TGTGCCAGCAGCCTGGGGGGCGCAGATACGCAGTATTTT; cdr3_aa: CASSLGGADTQYF
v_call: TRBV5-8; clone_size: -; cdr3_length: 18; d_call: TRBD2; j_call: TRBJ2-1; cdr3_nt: TGTGCCAGCAGCTTCTGGCTACTAGCGGGACCATCCTACAATGAGCAGTTCTTC; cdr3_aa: CASSFWLLAGPSYNEQFF
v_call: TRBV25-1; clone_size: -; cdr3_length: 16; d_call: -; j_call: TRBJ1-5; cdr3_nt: TGTGCCAGCAGTGAAGGGGAAGGGGTGCGGAATCAGCCCCAGCATTTT; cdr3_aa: CASSEGEGVRNQPQHF
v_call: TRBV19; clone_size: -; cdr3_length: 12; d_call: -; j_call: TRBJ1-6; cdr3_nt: TGTGCCAGTCACACAGGGCAATCACCCCTCCACTTT; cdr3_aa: CASHTGQSPLHF
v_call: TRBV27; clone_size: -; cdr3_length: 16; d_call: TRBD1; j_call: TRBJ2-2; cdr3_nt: TGTGCCAGCAGTGAGACAGGGGGCGCGGGCACCGGGGAGCTGTTTTTT; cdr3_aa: CASSETGGAGTGELFF
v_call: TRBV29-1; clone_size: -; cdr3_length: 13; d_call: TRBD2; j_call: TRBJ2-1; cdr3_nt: TGCAGCGCTTGGACTAGCGGGAGAGATGAGCAGTTCTTC; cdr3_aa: CSAWTSGRDEQFF
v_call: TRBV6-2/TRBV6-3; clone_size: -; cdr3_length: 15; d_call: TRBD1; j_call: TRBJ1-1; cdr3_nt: TGTGCCAGCAGTTCTTACAGGGGGATTAACACTGAAGCTTTCTTT; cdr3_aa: CASSSYRGINTEAFF
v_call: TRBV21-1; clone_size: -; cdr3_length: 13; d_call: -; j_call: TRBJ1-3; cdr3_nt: TGTGCCAGCAGCAGCGGTAGTGGAAACACCATATATTTT; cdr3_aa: CASSSGSGNTIYF
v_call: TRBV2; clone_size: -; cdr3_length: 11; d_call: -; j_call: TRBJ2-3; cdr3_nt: TGTGCCAGCAGTGGCCGGGATACGCAGTATTTT; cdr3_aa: CASSGRDTQYF
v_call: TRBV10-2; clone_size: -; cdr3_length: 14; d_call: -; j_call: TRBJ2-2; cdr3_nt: TGCGCCAGCATCCGGTCTTTAACCGCCGGGGAGCTGTTTTTT; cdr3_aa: CASIRSLTAGELFF
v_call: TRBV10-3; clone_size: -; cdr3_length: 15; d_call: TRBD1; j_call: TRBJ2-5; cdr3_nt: TGTGCCATCAGTGCTGGGACAGGTGACCAAGAGACCCAGTACTTC; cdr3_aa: CAISAGTGDQETQYF